This T cell receptor beta chain emerged from a study of blood T cell repertoires in COVID-19. Overall study: Acute and convalescent COVID-19 samples came from the United States, Italy and Spain. Sample material is recorded as cDNA or gDNA derived from T cells, B-cell-depleted T cells, or PBMCs.

The junction had 13 bases not matched to a gene; V was cut back by 3 bases and J by 4 bases. This CDR3 is 17 amino acids long. CDR1 and CDR2 (germline): SGDLS, YYNGEE. Authors' processing steps: Amplification from reference gene primers served as the basis for estimated nucleated cell counts. Clones were sequenced by immunoSEQ multiplex PCR, and TCRdb holds only the in-frame ones, with some missing. V, J and clone size derive from that table, while D and trimming were established from the DNA sequence. The data contain around 140,000 clones, around 90% of them singletons. The chain has TRBV9 and TRBJ2-1, with 7 nucleotides matching TRBD1. The TCR sequence derives from a woman aged 60-70 years with acute or convalescent COVID-19. Material: peripheral blood. The CDR3 here is CASSEDKRQGRYNEQFF. In DNA form, the CDR3 reads TGTGCCAGCAGCGAGGACAAAAGACAGGGTCGGTACAATGAGCAGTTCTTC.